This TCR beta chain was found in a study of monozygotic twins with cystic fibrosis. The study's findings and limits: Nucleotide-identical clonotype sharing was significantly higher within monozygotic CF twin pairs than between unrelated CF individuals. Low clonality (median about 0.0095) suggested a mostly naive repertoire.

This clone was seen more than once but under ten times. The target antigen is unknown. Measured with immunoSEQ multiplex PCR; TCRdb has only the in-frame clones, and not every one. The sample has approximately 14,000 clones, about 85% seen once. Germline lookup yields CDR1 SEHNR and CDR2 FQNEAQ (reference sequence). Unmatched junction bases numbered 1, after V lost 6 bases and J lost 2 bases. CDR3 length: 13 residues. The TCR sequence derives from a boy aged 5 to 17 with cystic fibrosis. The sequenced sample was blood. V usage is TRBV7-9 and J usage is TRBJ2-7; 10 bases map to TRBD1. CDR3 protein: CASRGQGPYEQYF. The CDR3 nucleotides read TGTGCCAGCAGGGGACAGGGGCCCTACGAGCAGTACTTC.